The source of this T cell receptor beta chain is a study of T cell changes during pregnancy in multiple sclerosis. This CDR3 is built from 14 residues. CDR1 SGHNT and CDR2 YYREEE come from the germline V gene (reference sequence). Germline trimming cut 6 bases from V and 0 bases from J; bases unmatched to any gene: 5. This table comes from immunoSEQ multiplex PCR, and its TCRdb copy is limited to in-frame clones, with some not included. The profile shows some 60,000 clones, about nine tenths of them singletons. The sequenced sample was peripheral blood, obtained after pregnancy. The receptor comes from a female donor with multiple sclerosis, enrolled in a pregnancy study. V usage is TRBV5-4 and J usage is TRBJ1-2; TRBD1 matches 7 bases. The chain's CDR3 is CASIRDRANYGYTF. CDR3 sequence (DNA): TGTGCCAGCATCCGGGACAGAGCTAACTATGGCTACACCTTC. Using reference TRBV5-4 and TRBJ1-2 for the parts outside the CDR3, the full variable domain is ETGVTQSPTHLIKTRGQQVTLRCSSQSGHNTVSWYQQALGQGPQFIFQYYREEENGRGNFPPRFSGLQFPNYSSELNVNALELDDSALYLCASIRDRANYGYTFGSGTRLTVV.